This is a list of T cell receptor beta chains from one sample in a study of graft-versus-host responses after intestinal transplantation. Antigens for these TCRs are unknown. The assay was immunoSEQ multiplex PCR, and TCRdb's table has in-frame clones only and misses some. The sample includes about 70,000 clones, around 91% of them seen just once. The starting material was unstimulated CD8+ T cells sorted from spleen or lymph node cells, obtained before transplant. The source is a human donor who was the organ donor for an intestinal transplant. CDR3s include the opening cysteine and the closing phenylalanine or tryptophan. The listing skips clone size in some rows; elsewhere it reads once, few, many or a size class.

V,size,J,CDR3
TRBV29-1,.,TRBJ2-5,CSVEPRGNLRETQYF
TRBV7-3,few,TRBJ2-3,CASSLAGGLDTQYF
TRBV7-8,.,TRBJ2-5,CASSLEWGGETQYF
TRBV7-2,.,TRBJ2-5,CASSPGAGAPQETQYF
TRBV7-4,medium-sized,TRBJ1-2,CASSLVAGLVRGYGYTF
TRBV27,.,TRBJ2-5,CASSPGLATYETQYF
TRBV6-4,once,TRBJ2-2,CASSAGEGGELFF
TRBV7-6,.,TRBJ2-1,CASSSLSGQGYNEQFF
TRBV5-1,.,TRBJ1-2,CASSLDRLRGYGYTF
TRBV6-1,.,TRBJ1-2,CASRGQGYYGYTF
TRBV7-9,once,TRBJ2-1,CASSLFPLLDEQFF